Each of the 10 T cell receptor beta chains below was sequenced from the same sample in a study of shared clonotypes between healthy human individuals. The method was immunoSEQ multiplex PCR; TCRdb's version includes in-frame clones alone and lacks a portion of them. This table has 490,000 or so clones, around 79% appearing once. Sample: PBMCs. Receptors originate from a woman aged 40 to 50 in good health. Some clones in this sample may be carry-over from other donors' samples.

The V gene is TRBV5-6, the J gene TRBJ2-5; 7 bases match TRBD1. The DNA matches TRBJ2-7 better at its end, which makes the J call doubtful. CDR1 is SGHDT and CDR2 is YYEEEE in the germline V gene. This CDR3 comprises 15 residues. CDR3 in amino acids: CASSLDWTGLYEQYF. CDR3 bases: TGTGCCAGCAGCTTGGACTGGACAGGTCTCTACGAGCAGTACTTC.

The chain combines TRBV19 with TRBJ1-5; D perhaps matches TRBD1 (6 bases). CDR3 length equals 15 residues. Germline V CDR1 and CDR2: LNHDA, SQIVND (reference sequence). V gave up 1 base and J gave up 6 bases, with 13 bases separating them. This CDR3 reads CASSIGTGSAQPQHF. The CDR3 region has the DNA TGTGCCAGTAGTATAGGAACAGGGTCTGCTCAGCCCCAGCATTTT.

This chain connects TRBV2 to TRBJ2-3; 11 nucleotides agree with TRBD2. CDR1 and CDR2 (germline): SNHLY, FYNNEI. This CDR3 has 17 amino acids. Losses at the gene ends were 1 base for V and 3 bases for J; bases not matched to a gene: 6. The CDR3 DNA follows: TGTGCCAGCAGTGAAGGCCTAGCGGGAGGAGTGACAGATACGCAGTATTTT. Translation gives CASSEGLAGGVTDTQYF.

The chain has TRBV6-1 and TRBJ2-7; no clear D gene. This CDR3 is built from 13 residues. CDR1 MNHNS and CDR2 SASEGT come from the germline V gene. V shed 5 bases and J shed 4 bases, with 12 bases lying between them. In DNA, the CDR3 is TGTGCCAGCAGTACTACCGTAGGGTACGAGCAGTACTTC. Translation: CASSTTVGYEQYF.

The chain joins TRBV19 to TRBJ2-2; 7 bases align to TRBD1. The CDR3 is 16 residues long. The V gene's germline CDR1 is LNHDA and CDR2 SQIVND (reference sequence). J lost 4 bases, V lost 6 bases, and 11 bases had no gene match. In DNA, the CDR3 is TGTGCCAGTAGCCCACTGGACAGGAAAGTCACCGGGGAGCTGTTTTTT. Translated, it gives CASSPLDRKVTGELFF.

The rearrangement links TRBV6-1 to TRBJ1-5, with D possibly matching TRBD1 (6 bases). From germline, CDR1 is MNHNS and CDR2 SASEGT. The CDR3 consists of 17 residues. V lost 4 bases and J 2 bases, leaving 18 bases between the germline ends. In DNA form, the CDR3 reads TGTGCCAGCAGTGTACGCTCACAGGGATGGGGCAATCAGCCCCAGCATTTT. Protein sequence: CASSVRSQGWGNQPQHF.

The chain links TRBV11-3 to TRBJ1-1; 7 bases are a match to TRBD1. The CDR3 runs to 14 residues. Germline V CDR1 and CDR2: SGHNT, YENEEA. V lost 5 bases and J lost 1; bases outside the gene matches: 4. As DNA, the CDR3 is TGTGCCAGCAGCCCGGGACAGTCGAACACTGAAGCTTTCTTT. As protein: CASSPGQSNTEAFF.

The chain combines TRBV15 with TRBJ2-6, with D possibly being TRBD2 (5 bases). The CDR3 extends over 16 amino acids. The V end lost 0 bases, the J end lost 2 bases, and 8 bases lay between the germline ends. Germline V CDR1 and CDR2: LNHNV, YYDKDF (reference sequence). The DNA for the CDR3 is TGTGCCACCAGCAGAGACCCGGGAACTGGGGCCAACGTCCTGACTTTC. Translating it yields CATSRDPGTGANVLTF.

The chain uses TRBV10-1 and TRBJ2-2, with a weak D call TRBD2 (5 bases). Trimming stripped 7 bases from V and 4 bases from J, with 13 bases between. In germline, CDR1 is WNHNN, CDR2 SYGVQD (reference sequence). This CDR3 has 14 amino acids. Written as DNA, the CDR3 is TGCGCCAGCACCGGGGTGGGTGGCACCGGGGAGCTGTTTTTT. This codes for CASTGVGGTGELFF.

This clone was detected only a few times. The genes are TRBV28 and TRBJ2-7; perhaps TRBD2 as D (6 bases). Germline CDR1 and CDR2: MDHEN and SYDVKM. Trimming pared 6 bases from V and 2 bases from J, leaving 14 bases between. This CDR3 region has 14 residues. The CDR3 bases are TGTGCCAGCAGCACGGGACTTTTAACCTACGAGCAGTACTTC. The encoded protein is CASSTGLLTYEQYF.